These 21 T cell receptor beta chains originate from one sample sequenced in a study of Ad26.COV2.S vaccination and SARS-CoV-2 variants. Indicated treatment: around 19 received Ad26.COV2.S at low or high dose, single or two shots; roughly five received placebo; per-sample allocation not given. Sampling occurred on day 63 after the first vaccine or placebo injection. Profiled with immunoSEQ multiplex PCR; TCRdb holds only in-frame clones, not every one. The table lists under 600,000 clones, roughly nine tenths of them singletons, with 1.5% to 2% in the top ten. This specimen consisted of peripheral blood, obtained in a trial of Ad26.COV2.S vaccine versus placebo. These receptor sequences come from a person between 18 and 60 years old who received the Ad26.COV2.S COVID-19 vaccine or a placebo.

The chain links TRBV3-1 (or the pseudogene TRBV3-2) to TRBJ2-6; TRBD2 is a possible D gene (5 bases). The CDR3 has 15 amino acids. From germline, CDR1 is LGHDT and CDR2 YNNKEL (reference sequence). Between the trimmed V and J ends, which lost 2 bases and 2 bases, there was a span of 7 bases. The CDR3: CASSQPGAGANVLTF. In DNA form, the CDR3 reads TGTGCCAGCAGCCAACCCGGGGCTGGGGCCAACGTCCTGACTTTC.

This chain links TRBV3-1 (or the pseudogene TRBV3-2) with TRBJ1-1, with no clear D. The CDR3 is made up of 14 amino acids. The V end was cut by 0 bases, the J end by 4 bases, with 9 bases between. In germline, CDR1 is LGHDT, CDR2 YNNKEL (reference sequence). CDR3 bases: TGTGCCAGCAGCCAAGACACTTTTCTCACTGAAGCTTTCTTT. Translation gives CASSQDTFLTEAFF.

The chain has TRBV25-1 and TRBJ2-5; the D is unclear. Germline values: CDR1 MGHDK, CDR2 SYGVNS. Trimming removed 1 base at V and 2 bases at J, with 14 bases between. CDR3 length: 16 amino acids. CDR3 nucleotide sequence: TGTGCCAGCAGTGAATCGGGCTTCTTGGTACAAGAGACCCAGTACTTC. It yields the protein CASSESGFLVQETQYF.

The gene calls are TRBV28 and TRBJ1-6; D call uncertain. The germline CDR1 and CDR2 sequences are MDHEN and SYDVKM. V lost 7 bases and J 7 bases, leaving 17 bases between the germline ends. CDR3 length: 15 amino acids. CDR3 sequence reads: CASTLDGRTNSPLHF. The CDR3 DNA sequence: TGTGCCAGCACATTAGACGGCAGGACCAATTCACCCCTCCACTTT.

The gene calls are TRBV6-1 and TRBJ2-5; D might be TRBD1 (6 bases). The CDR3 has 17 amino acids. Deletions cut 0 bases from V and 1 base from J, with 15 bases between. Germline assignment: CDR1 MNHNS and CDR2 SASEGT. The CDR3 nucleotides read TGTGCCAGCAGTGAAGCTACCGGACAGCGATCCCAAGAGACCCAGTACTTC. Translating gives CASSEATGQRSQETQYF.

Written as DNA, the CDR3 is TGTGCCAGCAGCTTAGAAGGCAGGGGGCCCACTAATGAAAAACTGTTTTTT. This sequence encodes CASSLEGRGPTNEKLFF. The J gene is TRBJ1-4, the V gene TRBV7-8; 8 bases agree with TRBD1. Germline CDR1 and CDR2: SGHVS and FQNEAQ. The V segment lost 1 base and the J segment 2 bases; nucleotides outside the gene matches: 6. There are 17 residues in the CDR3.

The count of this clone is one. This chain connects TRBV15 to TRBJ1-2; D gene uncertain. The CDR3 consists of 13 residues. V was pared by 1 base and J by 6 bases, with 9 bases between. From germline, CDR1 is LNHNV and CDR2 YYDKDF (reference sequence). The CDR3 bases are TGTGCCACCAGCAGAGGCGGGCCAAATGGCTACACCTTC. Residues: CATSRGGPNGYTF. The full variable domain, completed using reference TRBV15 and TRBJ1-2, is DAMVIQNPRYQVTQFGKPVTLSCSQTLNHNVMYWYQQKSSQAPKLLFHYYDKDFNNEADTPDNFQSRRPNTSFCFLDIRSPGLGDTAMYLCATSRGGPNGYTFGSGTRLTVV.

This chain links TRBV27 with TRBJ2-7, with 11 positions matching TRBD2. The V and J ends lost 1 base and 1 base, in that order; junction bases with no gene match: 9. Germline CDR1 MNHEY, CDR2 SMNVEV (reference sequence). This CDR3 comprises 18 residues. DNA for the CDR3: TGTGCCAGCAGTTTATATCCCCCAGGACTAGCGGGTTCCTACGAGCAGTACTTC. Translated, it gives CASSLYPPGLAGSYEQYF.

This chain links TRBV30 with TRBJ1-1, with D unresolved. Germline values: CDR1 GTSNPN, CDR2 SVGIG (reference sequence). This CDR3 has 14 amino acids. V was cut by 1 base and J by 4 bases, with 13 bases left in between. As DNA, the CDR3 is TGTGCCTGGAGTGGAGAAGGGTGGGGCACTGAAGCTTTCTTT. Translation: CAWSGEGWGTEAFF.

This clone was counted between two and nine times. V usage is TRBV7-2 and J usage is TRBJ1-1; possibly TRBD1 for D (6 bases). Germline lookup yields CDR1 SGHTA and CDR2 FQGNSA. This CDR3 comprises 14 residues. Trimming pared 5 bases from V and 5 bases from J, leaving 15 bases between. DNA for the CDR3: TGTGCCAGCAGCCCGAAGTCGGGGGCGACTGAAGCTTTCTTT. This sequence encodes CASSPKSGATEAFF.

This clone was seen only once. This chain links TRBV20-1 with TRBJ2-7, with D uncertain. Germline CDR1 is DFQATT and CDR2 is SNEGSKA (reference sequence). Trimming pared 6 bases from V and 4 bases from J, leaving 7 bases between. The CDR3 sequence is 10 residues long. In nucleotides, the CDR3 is TGCAGTGCGCCTCTATACGAGCAGTACTTC. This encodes CSAPLYEQYF.

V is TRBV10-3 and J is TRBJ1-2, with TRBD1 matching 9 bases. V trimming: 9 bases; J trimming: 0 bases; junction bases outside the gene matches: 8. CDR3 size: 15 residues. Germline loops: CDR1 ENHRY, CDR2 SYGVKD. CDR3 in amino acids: CAMRTGATANYGYTF. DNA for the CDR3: TGTGCCATGAGGACAGGGGCCACAGCTAACTATGGCTACACCTTC.

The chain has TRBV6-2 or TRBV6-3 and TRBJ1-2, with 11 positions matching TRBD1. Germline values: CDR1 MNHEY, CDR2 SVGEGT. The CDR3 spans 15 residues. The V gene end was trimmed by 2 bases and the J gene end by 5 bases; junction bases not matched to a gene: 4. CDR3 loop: CASSYRRDRGYGYTF. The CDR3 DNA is TGTGCCAGCAGTTACCGCCGGGACAGGGGGTATGGCTACACCTTC.

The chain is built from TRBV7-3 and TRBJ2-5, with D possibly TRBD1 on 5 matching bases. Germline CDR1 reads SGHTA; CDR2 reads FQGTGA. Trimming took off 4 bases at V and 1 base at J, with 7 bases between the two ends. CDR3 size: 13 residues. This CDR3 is CASSYRFQETQYF. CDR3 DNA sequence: TGTGCCAGCAGCTACAGGTTCCAAGAGACCCAGTACTTC.

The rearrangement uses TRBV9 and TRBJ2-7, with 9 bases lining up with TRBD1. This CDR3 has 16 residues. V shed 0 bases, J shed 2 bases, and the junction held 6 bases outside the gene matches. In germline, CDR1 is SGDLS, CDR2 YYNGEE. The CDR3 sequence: CASSVEGGTGTYEQYF. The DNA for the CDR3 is TGTGCCAGCAGCGTAGAGGGAGGGACAGGGACCTACGAGCAGTACTTC.

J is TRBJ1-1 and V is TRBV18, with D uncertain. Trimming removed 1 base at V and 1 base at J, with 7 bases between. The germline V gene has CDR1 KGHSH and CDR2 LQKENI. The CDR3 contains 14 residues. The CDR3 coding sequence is TGTGCCAGCTCACCACAGGGCCAGAACACTGAAGCTTTCTTT. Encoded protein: CASSPQGQNTEAFF. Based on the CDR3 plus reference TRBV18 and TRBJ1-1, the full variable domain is NAGVMQNPRHLVRRRGQEARLRCSPMKGHSHVYWYRQLPEEGLKFMVYLQKENIIDESGMPKERFSAEFPKEGPSILRIQQVVRGDSAAYFCASSPQGQNTEAFFGQGTRLTVV.

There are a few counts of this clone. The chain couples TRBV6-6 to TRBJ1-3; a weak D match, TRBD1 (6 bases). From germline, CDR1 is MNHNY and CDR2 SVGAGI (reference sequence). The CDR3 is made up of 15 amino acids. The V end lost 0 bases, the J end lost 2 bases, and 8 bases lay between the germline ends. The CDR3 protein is CASSYSKGAGNTIYF. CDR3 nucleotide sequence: TGTGCCAGCAGTTACTCGAAGGGGGCTGGAAACACCATATATTTT.

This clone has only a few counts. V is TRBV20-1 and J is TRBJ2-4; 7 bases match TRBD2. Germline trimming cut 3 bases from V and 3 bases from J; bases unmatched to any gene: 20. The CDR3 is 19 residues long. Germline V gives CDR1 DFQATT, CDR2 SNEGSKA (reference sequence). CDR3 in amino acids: CSASPPEAGSVVGKNIQYF. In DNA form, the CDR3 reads TGCAGTGCTAGTCCCCCGGAAGCGGGGTCGGTAGTTGGCAAAAACATTCAGTACTTC.

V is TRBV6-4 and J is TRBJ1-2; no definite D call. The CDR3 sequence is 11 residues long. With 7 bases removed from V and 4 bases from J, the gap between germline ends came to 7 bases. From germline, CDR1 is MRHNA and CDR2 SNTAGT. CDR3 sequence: CASIGPYGYTF. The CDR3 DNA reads TGTGCCAGCATCGGGCCCTATGGCTACACCTTC.

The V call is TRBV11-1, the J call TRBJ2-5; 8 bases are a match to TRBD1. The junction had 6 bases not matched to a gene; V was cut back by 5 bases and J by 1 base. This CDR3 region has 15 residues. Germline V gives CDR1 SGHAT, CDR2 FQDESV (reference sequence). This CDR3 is CASSAQGGSQETQYF. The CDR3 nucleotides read TGTGCCAGCAGCGCACAGGGGGGATCCCAAGAGACCCAGTACTTC. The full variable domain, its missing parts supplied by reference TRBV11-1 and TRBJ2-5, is EAEVAQSPRYKITEKSQAVAFWCDPISGHATLYWYRQILGQGPELLVQFQDESVVDDSQLPKDRFSAERLKGVDSTLKIQPAELGDSAMYLCASSAQGGSQETQYFGPGTRLLVL.

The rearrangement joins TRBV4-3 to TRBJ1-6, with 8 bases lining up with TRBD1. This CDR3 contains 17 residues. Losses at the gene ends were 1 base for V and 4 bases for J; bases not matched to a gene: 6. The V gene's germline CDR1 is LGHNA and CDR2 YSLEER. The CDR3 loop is CASSQGTGITYNSPLHF. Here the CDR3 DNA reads TGCGCCAGCAGCCAAGGGACAGGGATAACTTATAATTCACCCCTCCACTTT.